This is a list of T cell receptor beta chains from one sample in a study of blood T cell repertoires in COVID-19. Sequencing was performed with immunoSEQ multiplex PCR; in TCRdb, only in-frame clones are kept and a portion is missing. The table records about 170,000 clones, around 87% of them present only once. Sequences were obtained from peripheral blood. Source of these receptors: a woman older than 75 in a cohort sampled during active or convalescent COVID-19. The CDR3 runs from the conserved cysteine through the conserved F or W. The D gene is left open where the match is weak.

d_gene	v_gene	j_gene	CDR3aa
.	TRBV27	TRBJ2-2	CASSSPGQGGRGGELFF
TRBD1	TRBV6-5	TRBJ1-2	CASSPPRQGAYGYTF
.	TRBV4-3	TRBJ2-1	CASSQATLQGGIYNEQFF
.	TRBV11-2	TRBJ2-4	CASSPRGTIFFPNIQYF
TRBD1	TRBV28	TRBJ1-1	CASSLGQGGTEAFF
.	TRBV10-3	TRBJ1-6	CAISEGVGNSPLHF
.	TRBV7-2	TRBJ2-7	CASSYRVDSYEQYF
.	TRBV11-3	TRBJ2-2	CASSLVGGGGELFF
.	TRBV5-1	TRBJ2-3	CASSPALGRGTDTQYF
.	TRBV24-1	TRBJ1-5	CATSDSIEVPQHF
.	TRBV6-1	TRBJ1-5	CASSEAALGGQPQHF
TRBD1	TRBV11-3	TRBJ2-7	CASSPRQGDSYEQYF
.	TRBV6-6	TRBJ2-5	CASSYLQQGRETQYF
TRBD1	TRBV10-3	TRBJ1-5	CAIRAGTGDQPQHF
TRBD1	TRBV7-9	TRBJ1-1	CASSPKWQGASTEAFF
.	TRBV18	TRBJ1-1	CASKTKVTEAFF
.	TRBV10-3	TRBJ2-7	CAISGRTSEGSYEQYF
.	TRBV7-9	TRBJ1-2	CASSFRGNYGYTF
TRBD1	TRBV5-1	TRBJ1-1	CASSLGGTGGWNTEAFF
.	TRBV14	TRBJ2-6	CASSQRVFGSGANVLTF
.	TRBV7-2	TRBJ2-7	CASSLGALTYEQYF
TRBD1	TRBV5-6	TRBJ2-3	CASSLGDRVIDTQYF
.	TRBV7-8	TRBJ2-7	CASSLDAQGVREQYF